The rows below give T cell receptor beta chains drawn from one sample of a study of T-cell memory formation after mild COVID-19. TCRdb passed the 5' RACE reads through MiXCR, listing each CDR3 protein once. The sample shows 200,000 to 250,000 distinct CDR3 sequences, more than 9% of them seen only once. The sequenced sample was PBMCs or a T cell subset sorted from them (not recorded which). The receptor set was obtained from a man in his late teens or twenties who had mild COVID-19 (a few samples of this study predate the infection). Cell type and time point are not known. The CDR3 runs from the conserved cysteine through the conserved F or W. The D gene is left open where the match is weak. A row's size may be missing; if present it is once, few, many or a size class.

CSARKGTGDSPLHF	TGCAGTGCCCGGAAAGGGACAGGGGACTCACCCCTCCACTTT	few	TRBD1	TRBV20-1	TRBJ1-6
CSARAWRINSPLHF	TGCAGTGCTAGGGCGTGGCGGATTAATTCACCCCTCCACTTT	-	-	TRBV20-1	TRBJ1-6
CASSQSGDRVGSTDTQYF	TGCGCCAGCAGTCAATCGGGGGACAGGGTGGGTAGCACAGATACGCAGTATTTT	many	TRBD1	TRBV23-1	TRBJ2-3
CSVYDLTEAFF	TGCAGTGTCTACGACCTGACTGAAGCTTTCTTT	-	-	TRBV20-1	TRBJ1-1
CASSWTRGNTIYF	TGTGCCAGCAGTTGGACGAGGGGAAACACCATATATTTT	few	-	TRBV2	TRBJ1-3
CASSLSGATGELFF	TGCGCCAGCAGCTTGTCCGGGGCCACCGGGGAGCTGTTTTTT	many	-	TRBV5-1	TRBJ2-2
CASSPRPLAGFADTQYF	TGTGCCAGCTCACCACGCCCGCTAGCGGGGTTTGCAGATACGCAGTATTTT	few	TRBD2	TRBV18	TRBJ2-3
CASSSTRGLETQYF	TGTGCCAGCAGTTCTACTCGGGGCCTAGAGACCCAGTACTTC	many	-	TRBV6-6	TRBJ2-5
CASRGGGF	TGTGCCAGCAGAGGGGGGGGCTTC	-	-	TRBV6-6	TRBJ1-2
CASSLPGGVWAFF	TGTGCCAGCAGCTTACCCGGGGGGGTTTGGGCTTTCTTT	few	-	TRBV7-2	TRBJ1-1
CASSQVLAGIQETQYF	TGTGCCAGCAGCCAAGTGCTAGCGGGGATTCAGGAGACCCAGTACTTC	-	TRBD2	TRBV4-2	TRBJ2-5
CASSFADFTGNTEAFF	TGTGCCAGCAGTTTTGCGGACTTTACAGGTAACACTGAAGCTTTCTTT	-	-	TRBV6-5	TRBJ1-1
CASSPGQRSTNEKLFF	TGCGCCAGCAGCCCGGGACAGCGGTCAACTAATGAAAAACTGTTTTTT	few	TRBD1	TRBV5-1	TRBJ1-4
CASSLEAGANTGELFF	TGCGCCAGCAGCTTGGAAGCTGGCGCGAACACCGGGGAGCTGTTTTTT	-	-	TRBV5-1	TRBJ2-2
CASSGGGGQNSGNTIYF	TGTGCCAGCAGTGGGGGGGGAGGACAGAACTCTGGAAACACCATATATTTT	few	-	TRBV12-3/TRBV12-4	TRBJ1-3
CASSLMGLGGEQYF	TGTGCCAGCAGTTTAATGGGACTAGGTGGCGAGCAGTACTTC	few	TRBD2	TRBV12-3/TRBV12-4	TRBJ2-7
CASSSTFTDTQYF	TGCGCCAGCAGCTCGACCTTCACAGATACGCAGTATTTT	many	-	TRBV5-1	TRBJ2-3
CASNTHTSCGETQYF	TGTGCCAGCAATACGCACACTAGCTGTGGTGAGACCCAGTACTTC	-	-	TRBV21-1	TRBJ2-5
CASSPQLFRGETQYF	TGTGCCAGCAGCCCCCAGCTGTTCAGGGGGGAGACCCAGTACTTC	-	TRBD1	TRBV7-2	TRBJ2-5
CATSRAGSQETQYF	TGTGCCACTTCCAGGGCGGGGAGCCAAGAGACCCAGTACTTC	few	-	TRBV6-5	TRBJ2-5
CSARKGAGTEAFF	TGCAGTGCTAGAAAGGGGGCTGGCACTGAAGCTTTCTTT	few	TRBD1	TRBV20-1	TRBJ1-1
CAIRSSGDQETQYF	TGTGCCATCAGGTCTAGCGGGGACCAAGAGACCCAGTACTTC	-	TRBD2	TRBV10-3	TRBJ2-5
CASSLLAGGTNTGELFF	TGCGCCAGCAGCTTGCTAGCGGGGGGGACGAACACCGGGGAGCTGTTTTTT	few	TRBD2	TRBV5-1	TRBJ2-2
CASSFWVTGELFF	TGTGCCAGCAGCTTTTGGGTCACCGGGGAGCTGTTTTTT	few	-	TRBV5-5	TRBJ2-2
CASSRRGQGETQYF	TGTGCCAGCAGCCGACGCGGACAGGGTGAGACCCAGTACTTC	-	TRBD1	TRBV7-9	TRBJ2-5
CASSVDGGGDTQYF	TGTGCCAGCAGCGTAGACGGGGGAGGGGATACGCAGTATTTT	-	TRBD2	TRBV9	TRBJ2-3
CASSLRQGGQPQHF	TGCGCCAGCAGCCTTCGACAGGGAGGGCAGCCCCAGCATTTT	many	TRBD1	TRBV4-3	TRBJ1-5
CASSKTGEAGYTF	TGTGCCAGCAGTAAGACAGGGGAGGCTGGCTACACCTTC	few	TRBD1	TRBV7-9	TRBJ1-2
CASSRSSRGGQPQHF	TGTGCCAGCAGCAGATCAAGCAGGGGAGGTCAGCCCCAGCATTTT	few	-	TRBV6-2/TRBV6-3	TRBJ1-5
CASSPRRGDYGYTF	TGTGCCAGCAGTCCCCGGCGGGGCGACTATGGCTACACCTTC	few	-	TRBV27	TRBJ1-2